This T cell receptor beta chain was identified in a study of T-cell memory formation after mild COVID-19. Study-level background: Largely donor-specific TCR clusters were found.

Study-wide findings and caveats: CD4+ contracting clones were mainly CM and EM; CD8+ ones, EMRA. A subset of responding clones appeared in pre-infection memory, suggesting cross-reactive memory joined. Confirmation was lacking for SARS-CoV-2 specificity of second-wave clones that peaked on day 37.

TCRdb ran MiXCR on the 5' RACE reads and lists one entry per CDR3 protein. The repertoire holds hundreds of thousands of distinct CDR3 sequences, with about 20% as singletons. About this clonotype: Antigen specificity is unknown.

Germline V lookup: CDR1 DFQATT, CDR2 SNEGSKA (reference sequence). V lost 3 bases and J lost 1, with 7 bases in between. The CDR3 is made up of 12 amino acids. This TCR derives from an adult woman who had mild COVID-19 (a few samples of this study predate the infection). Cell type and time point are not known. Sequencing used PBMCs or a T cell subset sorted from them (not recorded which). The rearrangement uses TRBV20-1 and TRBJ2-7; tentative D call: TRBD2 (5 bases). The CDR3 coding sequence is TGCAGTGCTAGCGGGATGTCCTACGAGCAGTACTTC. This gives the protein CSASGMSYEQYF.